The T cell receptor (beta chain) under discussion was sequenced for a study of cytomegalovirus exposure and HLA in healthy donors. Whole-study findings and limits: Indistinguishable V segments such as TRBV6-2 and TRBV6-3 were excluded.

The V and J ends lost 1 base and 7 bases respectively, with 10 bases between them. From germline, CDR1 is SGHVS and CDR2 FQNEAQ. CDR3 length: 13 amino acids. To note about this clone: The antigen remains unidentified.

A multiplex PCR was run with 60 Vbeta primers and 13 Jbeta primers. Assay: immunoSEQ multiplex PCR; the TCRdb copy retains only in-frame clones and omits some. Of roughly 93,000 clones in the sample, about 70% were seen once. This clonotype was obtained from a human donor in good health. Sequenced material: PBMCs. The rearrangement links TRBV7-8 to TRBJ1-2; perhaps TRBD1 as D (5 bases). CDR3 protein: CASSLGAGCGYTF. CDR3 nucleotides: TGTGCCAGCAGCTTAGGTGCAGGGTGTGGCTACACCTTC.